These 23 T cell receptor beta chains were all obtained from the same sample, sequenced in a study of cytomegalovirus exposure and HLA in healthy donors. Use of 60 Vbeta and 13 Jbeta primers characterized the PCR. TCRdb keeps only in-frame clones here, not all; method: immunoSEQ multiplex PCR. This table holds just over 95,000 clones, about four fifths found once. Sequencing used PBMCs. These receptors originate from a woman between 40 and 55 years old in good health and CMV-seropositive.

This sequence joins TRBV7-6 and TRBJ2-5, with a weak D call TRBD1 (5 bases). The J call is uncertain, as TRBJ2-7 better fits the DNA end. The CDR3 has 14 residues. CDR1 and CDR2 (germline): SGHVS, FNYEAQ. The CDR3 here is CASSLGQTSYEQYF. The CDR3 bases are TGTGCCAGCAGCTTAGGACAGACCTCCTACGAGCAGTACTTC.

This clone showed up just once. The chain couples TRBV30 to TRBJ1-3; maybe TRBD1 (6 bases). This CDR3 contains 16 residues. CDR1 and CDR2 from the germline V gene are GTSNPN and SVGIG (reference sequence). V lost 0 bases, J lost 0 bases, and 12 bases lay in between. The CDR3 reads CAWSVLRGFSGNTIYF. DNA for the CDR3: TGTGCCTGGAGTGTACTTAGGGGGTTCTCTGGAAACACCATATATTTT.

The V call is TRBV6-5, the J call TRBJ1-2; 7 bases fit TRBD1. The CDR3 runs to 15 residues. Germline CDR1 MNHEY, CDR2 SVGAGI. After removal of 3 bases from V and 4 bases from J, the junction contained 8 bases not matched to a gene. The CDR3 spells CASSYSSGGIYGYTF. The CDR3 nucleotides are TGTGCCAGCAGTTATTCCTCAGGGGGTATCTATGGCTACACCTTC.

The CDR3 DNA follows: TGTGCCAGCAGTGTTACAGGGGCGCTCCAGCCCCAGCATTTT. Its protein product is CASSVTGALQPQHF. The chain uses TRBV2 and TRBJ1-5, with TRBD1 matching 7 bases. Per germline, CDR1 SNHLY and CDR2 FYNNEI. The CDR3 is 14 residues long. V shed 4 bases and J 7 bases; nucleotides not matched to a gene: 7. Supplemented by reference TRBV2 and TRBJ1-5, the full variable domain reads EPEVTQTPSHQVTQMGQEVILRCVPISNHLYFYWYRQILGQKVEFLVSFYNNEISEKSEIFDDQFSVERPDGSNFTLKIRSTKLEDSAMYFCASSVTGALQPQHFGDGTRLSIL.

The chain links TRBV15 to TRBJ2-5; D gene unclear. The V gene's germline CDR1 is LNHNV and CDR2 YYDKDF (reference sequence). This CDR3 is 14 amino acids long. V was trimmed by 4 bases and J by 0 bases, leaving 9 bases between them. The CDR3 is CATSTDSYQETQYF. The CDR3 DNA is TGTGCCACCAGCACAGACTCGTACCAAGAGACCCAGTACTTC.

J is TRBJ2-1 and V is TRBV2; maybe TRBD2 (5 bases). Trimming removed 6 bases at V and 7 bases at J, with 10 bases between. Germline-derived CDR1 and CDR2 are SNHLY and FYNNEI. This CDR3 is 12 amino acids long. The CDR3 is CASRLVNNEQFF. The CDR3 coding sequence is TGTGCCAGCAGACTAGTTAATAATGAGCAGTTCTTC.

This chain connects TRBV15 to TRBJ2-5, with 7 bases identical to TRBD1. The CDR3 spans 14 residues. Germline V lookup: CDR1 LNHNV, CDR2 YYDKDF (reference sequence). Losses at the gene ends were 4 bases for V and 2 bases for J; bases not matched to a gene: 4. Here the CDR3 DNA reads TGTGCCACCAGCACACGGGACAGACAAGAGACCCAGTACTTC. The encoded protein is CATSTRDRQETQYF.

This clone was seen only once. V is TRBV6-6 and J is TRBJ2-7; D possibly corresponds to TRBD1 (6 bases). V gave up 0 bases and J gave up 6 bases, with 6 bases separating them. CDR3 length: 12 amino acids. From germline, CDR1 is MNHNY and CDR2 SVGAGI (reference sequence). The CDR3 region is CASSYSGGEQYF. The CDR3 region has the DNA TGTGCCAGCAGTTACTCAGGGGGCGAGCAGTACTTC.

The chain couples TRBV28 to TRBJ1-2, with 7 bases fitting TRBD1. CDR3 length: 14 amino acids. Unmatched junction bases numbered 8, after V lost 7 bases and J lost 3 bases. Germline values: CDR1 MDHEN, CDR2 SYDVKM. The CDR3 DNA is TGTGCCAGCATGGGGACAGATATGTACTATGGCTACACCTTC. Translating gives CASMGTDMYYGYTF.

This clone was recorded a few times. V and J are TRBV19 and TRBJ2-3; the D is unclear. The V end was cut by 6 bases, the J end by 1 base, with 8 bases between. This CDR3 has 13 residues. CDR1 LNHDA and CDR2 SQIVND come from the germline V gene (reference sequence). The CDR3 spells CASRHIGTDTQYF. In DNA, the CDR3 is TGTGCCAGTAGACACATTGGCACAGATACGCAGTATTTT.

This rearrangement joins TRBV18 to TRBJ1-1; unclear D gene. The V gene's germline CDR1 is KGHSH and CDR2 LQKENI. V lost 2 bases, J lost 0 bases, and 10 bases lay in between. The CDR3 consists of 15 residues. CDR3: CASSPTQVLNTEAFF. The CDR3 region has the DNA TGTGCCAGCTCACCAACGCAGGTGCTGAACACTGAAGCTTTCTTT.

The chain combines TRBV19 with TRBJ2-7, with 12 positions matching TRBD2. This CDR3 has 16 residues. The junction had 13 bases not matched to a gene; V was cut back by 7 bases and J by 6 bases. Looked up from germline, CDR1 is LNHDA and CDR2 is SQIVND (reference sequence). The CDR3 bases are TGTGCCAGTAAGTTTTCGTCTAGCGGGAGGGCATCCGAGCAGTACTTC. Translated, it gives CASKFSSSGRASEQYF.

The chain is built from TRBV27 and TRBJ2-7; weak D call: TRBD2 (6 bases). V was shortened by 7 bases and J by 5 bases, with 18 bases between the two germline ends. Germline CDR1 reads MNHEY; CDR2 reads SMNVEV (reference sequence). The CDR3 contains 14 residues. CDR3 in amino acids: CASTKQGGLDEQYF. CDR3 DNA sequence: TGTGCCAGCACCAAGCAGGGAGGTTTGGACGAGCAGTACTTC.

V usage is TRBV6-1 and J usage is TRBJ1-1; D possibly corresponds to TRBD1 (5 bases). V lost 2 bases to trimming and J lost 4 bases, with 11 bases between them. The CDR3 covers 14 residues. In germline, CDR1 is MNHNS, CDR2 SASEGT. The CDR3 DNA is TGTGCCAGCAGTGAAAGGGGCCCTCTCACTGAAGCTTTCTTT. Amino acids: CASSERGPLTEAFF.

V and J are TRBV6-5 and TRBJ2-7, with 8 bases that match TRBD2. The CDR3 sequence is 15 residues long. Trimming removed 5 bases from V and 3 bases from J; junction bases left unmatched: 9. Per germline, CDR1 MNHEY and CDR2 SVGAGI. CDR3 residues: CASSILIAGNYEQYF. Written as DNA, the CDR3 is TGTGCCAGCAGTATACTAATAGCGGGGAACTACGAGCAGTACTTC.

V is TRBV7-8 and J is TRBJ2-3; D might be TRBD2 (5 bases). Trimming removed 1 base from V and 2 bases from J, with 7 bases in between. The CDR3 is made up of 14 amino acids. Per germline, CDR1 SGHVS and CDR2 FQNEAQ. The CDR3 loop reads CASSLERNTDTQYF. CDR3 DNA: TGTGCCAGCAGCTTAGAGCGGAACACAGATACGCAGTATTTT.

The gene calls are TRBV6-1 and TRBJ2-7, with D possibly TRBD1 on 6 matching bases. This CDR3 contains 14 residues. Trimming cost V 4 bases and J 2 bases, with 12 bases left between them. From germline, CDR1 is MNHNS and CDR2 SASEGT. Written as DNA, the CDR3 is TGTGCCAGCAGTGTTCAGGGGTGGACCTACGAGCAGTACTTC. Protein: CASSVQGWTYEQYF.

The V call is TRBV29-1, the J call TRBJ2-7; D call uncertain. Per germline, CDR1 SQVTM and CDR2 ANQGSEA. Trimming left V 7 bases short and J 3 bases short, with 13 bases between. CDR3 length: 12 amino acids. The CDR3 DNA reads TGCAGCGCCGCAGGAAACCTCTACGAGCAGTACTTC. This translates into CSAAGNLYEQYF.

This rearrangement joins TRBV9 to TRBJ2-7, with 8 bases fitting TRBD1. Germline V gene data show CDR1 as SGDLS and CDR2 as YYNGEE. The V segment lost 4 bases and the J segment 1 base; nucleotides outside the gene matches: 4. This CDR3 has 14 residues. This chain's CDR3 is CASSPRTGSYEQYF. The CDR3 DNA reads TGTGCCAGCAGCCCAAGGACAGGGTCCTACGAGCAGTACTTC.

The chain combines TRBV28 with TRBJ1-2; D not resolved. CDR3 size: 14 residues. Germline V CDR1 and CDR2: MDHEN, SYDVKM. Trimming cost V 4 bases and J 8 bases, with 17 bases left between them. CDR3: CASSSGPLRRGYTF. The CDR3 bases are TGTGCCAGCAGTTCCGGCCCCCTTCGGAGGGGCTACACCTTC.

This chain joins TRBV28 and TRBJ2-5, with 10 bases lining up with TRBD1. The J segment lost 0 bases and the V segment lost 5 bases, leaving 12 bases of the junction unmatched. The CDR3 sequence is 18 residues long. From germline, CDR1 is MDHEN and CDR2 SYDVKM. The CDR3 sequence is CASSTGTGAHIHQETQYF. The CDR3 DNA follows: TGTGCCAGCAGTACTGGGACAGGGGCCCATATCCACCAAGAGACCCAGTACTTC.

The rearrangement joins TRBV5-1 to TRBJ2-7, with 9 positions matching TRBD1. J gave up 3 bases and V 3 bases, and 4 bases lay outside the gene matches. The CDR3 contains 14 residues. Germline V gene lookup returns CDR1 SGHRS and CDR2 YFSETQ. The CDR3 bases are TGCGCCAGCAGCTCGCAGGGACAGGGCTACGAGCAGTACTTC. Translated, it gives CASSSQGQGYEQYF.

This clone is a singleton in its sample. V is TRBV27 and J is TRBJ2-1; D perhaps matches TRBD2 (5 bases). The CDR3 loop spans 16 amino acids. In germline, CDR1 is MNHEY, CDR2 SMNVEV (reference sequence). The ends were cut back, 8 bases at V and 3 bases at J, with 20 bases in the middle. CDR3 protein: CASCPWTPVFYNEQFF. The CDR3 DNA is TGTGCCAGCTGCCCCTGGACTCCCGTTTTCTACAATGAGCAGTTCTTC.